This TCR beta chain was sequenced during a study of CXCR3 chemokines and chemotherapy response in bladder cancer. CDR3 length: 13 amino acids. Germline V CDR1 and CDR2: LNHDA, SQIVND (reference sequence). Unmatched junction bases numbered 6, after V lost 11 bases and J lost 7 bases. This clonotype counts as medium-sized. TCRdb ran MiXCR on the PCR reads and lists one entry per CDR3 protein. The data hold about 8,100 distinct CDR3 sequences, with 10% to 15% observed a single time. This TCR was recovered from a human donor with bladder cancer that responded to neoadjuvant chemotherapy. Collection took place from a patient whose treatment included neoadjuvant chemotherapy. The chain carries TRBV19 and TRBJ1-6, with 9 bases fitting TRBD1. The CDR3 reads CAARDRENSPLHF. The CDR3 DNA sequence: TGTGCCGCTAGGGACAGGGAAAATTCACCCCTCCACTTT.